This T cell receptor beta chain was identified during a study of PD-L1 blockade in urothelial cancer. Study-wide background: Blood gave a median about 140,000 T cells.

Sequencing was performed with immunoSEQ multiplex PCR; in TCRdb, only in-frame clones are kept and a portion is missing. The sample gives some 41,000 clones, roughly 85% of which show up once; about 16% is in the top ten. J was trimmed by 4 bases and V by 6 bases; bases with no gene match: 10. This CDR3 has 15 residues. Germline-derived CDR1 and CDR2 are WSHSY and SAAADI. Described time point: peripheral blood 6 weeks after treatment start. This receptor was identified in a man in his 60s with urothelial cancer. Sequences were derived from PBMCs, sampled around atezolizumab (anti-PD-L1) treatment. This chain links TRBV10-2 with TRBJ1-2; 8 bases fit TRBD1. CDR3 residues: CASREDRENGYGYTF. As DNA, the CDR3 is TGCGCCAGCAGGGAGGACAGGGAAAATGGCTATGGCTACACCTTC.